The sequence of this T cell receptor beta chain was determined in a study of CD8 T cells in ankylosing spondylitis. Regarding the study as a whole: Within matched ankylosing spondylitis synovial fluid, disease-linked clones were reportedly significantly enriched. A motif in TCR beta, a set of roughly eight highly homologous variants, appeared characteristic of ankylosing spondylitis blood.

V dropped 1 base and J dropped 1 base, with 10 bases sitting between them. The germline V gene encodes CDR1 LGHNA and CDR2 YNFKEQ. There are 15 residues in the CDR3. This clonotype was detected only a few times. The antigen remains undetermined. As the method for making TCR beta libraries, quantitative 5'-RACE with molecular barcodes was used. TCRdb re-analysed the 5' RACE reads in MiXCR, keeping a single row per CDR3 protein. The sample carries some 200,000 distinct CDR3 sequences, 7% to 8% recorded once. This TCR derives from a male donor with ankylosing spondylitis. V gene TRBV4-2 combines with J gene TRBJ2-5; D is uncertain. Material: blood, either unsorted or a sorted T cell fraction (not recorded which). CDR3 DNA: TGTGCCAGCAGCCAAGTCCCTGACTCCCAAGAGACCCAGTACTTC. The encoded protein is CASSQVPDSQETQYF.